These T cell receptor beta chains were read from a single sample in a study of beta chain features in type 1 diabetes. Assay used: immunoSEQ multiplex PCR; TCRdb lists only in-frame clones, some missing. The repertoire holds about 660,000 clones, with around 15% as singletons. Sequenced sample: naive CD4+ T cells from blood. These receptors were taken from a man younger than 35 with type 1 diabetes. Both conserved end residues are part of each CDR3.

V,CDR3
TRBV19,CASRDPGLAVYEQYF
TRBV5-1,CASSLVGGVQPQHF
TRBV10-3,CAISESTSGQQFF
TRBV4-2,CASSQDRGTGPQGQHF
TRBV7-3,CASSLLAASTDTQYF
TRBV30,CAWAPPGQGARGYTF
TRBV15,CATSFRTSGTVYEQYF
TRBV6-1,CASRTGPSGYTF
TRBV7-9,CASSPRGDSPSYEQYF
TRBV29-1,CSVEAGRSSGNTIYF
TRBV18,CASSSWTGRADEQYF
TRBV15,CATSRDSPARANEQFF
TRBV5-1,CASSLGTEYNEQFF
TRBV7-9,CASTRSGTGGTDTQYF
TRBV14,CASSRNRGRRSEKLFF
TRBV18,CASSLGGQETQYF
TRBV4-3,CASSHSRGFAEAFF
TRBV4-3,CASSQGPRGAPATNEKLFF
TRBV13,CASRTSGRSYEQYF
TRBV15,CATSGDSIRTRREEKLFF
TRBV5-6,CASSPFGTGDQPQHF
TRBV4-3,CASSLSQGGDTEAFF
TRBV7-2,CASSLASIGGTEAFF
TRBV9,CASSASREARSPLHF
TRBV30,CACNRVSGNTIYF
TRBV10-3,CATHMGDSGEKLFF
TRBV29-1,CSVPLAEPGYNEQFF
TRBV18,CASSATGANQPQHF
TRBV7-7,CASSPLPLETGELFF
TRBV7-2,CASSLVQSPLHF
TRBV18,CASSGLNEQFF
TRBV6-6,CASSKGQMNTEAFF
TRBV29-1,CSVVAGSNTDTQYF
TRBV29-1,CSVGRGLGEQFF
TRBV2,CASSLNQPQHF
TRBV11-1,CASSLAVGGVEQYF
TRBV28,CASSSTGNGYTF